Listed below are T cell receptor beta chains from one sample, sequenced in a study of vaccination and CD4 T cells after COVID-19. TCRdb recomputed calls from the PCR reads with MiXCR, one row per CDR3 protein. The sample has just under 30,000 distinct CDR3 sequences; approximately 49% are singletons. This sample comprised CD4+ T cells from blood, obtained about 7 months after SARS-CoV-2 vaccination. The receptor set was obtained from a human donor who had recovered from COVID-19. Each CDR3 is given with its conserved first and last residue. Fields, in order: V gene, CDR3 length, CDR3 protein.

TRBV7-9 | 15 | CASSLRTSFTDTQYF
TRBV20-1 | 13 | CSAVRGTTDTQYF
TRBV12-3/TRBV12-4 | 12 | CASSLNGYEQYF
TRBV27 | 15 | CASSSGSPNTGELFF
TRBV5-4 | 16 | CASSPGGTGGIYGYTF
TRBV12-2 | 14 | CASRLPDRDRGYTF
TRBV20-1 | 13 | CSARKGLTNEQFF
TRBV28 | 13 | CASSFTGPYGYTF
TRBV19 | 13 | CASRSPGSQPQHF
TRBV20-1 | 13 | CSATSGRWYEQYF
TRBV19 | 16 | CASSMSGTGVPGELFF
TRBV19 | 15 | CASKTWWGDNQPQHF
TRBV7-9 | 14 | CASSSQGGSYEQYF
TRBV7-6 | 16 | CASSPAGLSIRTEAFF
TRBV2 | 14 | CASSEGQVYNEQFF
TRBV4-1 | 15 | CASSQIPGGDQPQHF